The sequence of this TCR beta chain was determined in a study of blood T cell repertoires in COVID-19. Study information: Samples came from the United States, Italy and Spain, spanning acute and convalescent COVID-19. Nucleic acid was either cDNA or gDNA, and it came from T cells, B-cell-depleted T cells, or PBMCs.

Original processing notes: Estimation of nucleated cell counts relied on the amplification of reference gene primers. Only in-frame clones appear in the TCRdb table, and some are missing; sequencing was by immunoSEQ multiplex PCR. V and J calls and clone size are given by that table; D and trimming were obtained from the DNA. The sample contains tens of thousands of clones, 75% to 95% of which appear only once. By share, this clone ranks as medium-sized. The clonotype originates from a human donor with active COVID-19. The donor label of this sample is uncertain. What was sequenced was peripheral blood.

The CDR3 nucleotides read TGTGCCAGCAGCCGCCCACTAGCGTCTCCGAACACCGGGGAGCTGTTTTTT. Encoded protein: CASSRPLASPNTGELFF. J is TRBJ2-2 and V is TRBV7-2; 7 bases match TRBD2. Germline-derived CDR1 and CDR2 are SGHTA and FQGNSA. The V segment lost 5 bases and the J segment 0 bases; nucleotides outside the gene matches: 9. The CDR3 contains 17 residues.